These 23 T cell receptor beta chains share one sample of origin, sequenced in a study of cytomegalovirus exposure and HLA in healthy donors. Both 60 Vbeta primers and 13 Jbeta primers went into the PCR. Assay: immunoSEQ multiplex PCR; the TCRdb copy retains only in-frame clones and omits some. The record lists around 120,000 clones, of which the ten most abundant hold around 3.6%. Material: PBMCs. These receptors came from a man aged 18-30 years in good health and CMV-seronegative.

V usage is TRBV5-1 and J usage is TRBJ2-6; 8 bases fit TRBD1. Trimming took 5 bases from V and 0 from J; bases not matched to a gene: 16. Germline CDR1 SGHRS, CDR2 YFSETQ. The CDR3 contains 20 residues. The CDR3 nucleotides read TGCGCCAGCAGACAGATCGGGGCCGGGACAGGAAGCTCTGGGGCCAACGTCCTGACTTTC. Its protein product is CASRQIGAGTGSSGANVLTF.

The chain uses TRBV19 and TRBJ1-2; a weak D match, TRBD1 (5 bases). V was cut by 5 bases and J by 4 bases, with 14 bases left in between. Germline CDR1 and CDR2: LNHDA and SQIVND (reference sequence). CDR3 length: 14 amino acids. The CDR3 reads CASSLIGTAYGYTF. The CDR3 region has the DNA TGTGCCAGTAGTCTCATCGGGACTGCCTATGGCTACACCTTC.

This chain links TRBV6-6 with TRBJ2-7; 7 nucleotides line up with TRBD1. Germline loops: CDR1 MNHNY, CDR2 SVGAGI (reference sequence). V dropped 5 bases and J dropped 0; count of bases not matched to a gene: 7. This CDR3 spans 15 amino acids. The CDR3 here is CASSEPAGGSYEQYF. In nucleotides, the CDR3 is TGTGCCAGCAGTGAGCCCGCAGGGGGCTCCTACGAGCAGTACTTC.

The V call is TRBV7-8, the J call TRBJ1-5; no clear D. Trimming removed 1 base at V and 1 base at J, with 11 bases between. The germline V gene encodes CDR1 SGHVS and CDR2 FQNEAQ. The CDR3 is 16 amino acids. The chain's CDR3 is CASSLDQRRSNQPQHF. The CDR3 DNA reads TGTGCCAGCAGCTTAGATCAGAGGAGGAGCAATCAGCCCCAGCATTTT. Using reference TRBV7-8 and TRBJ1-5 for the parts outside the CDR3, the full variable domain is GAGVSQSPRYKVAKRGQDVALRCDPISGHVSLFWYQQALGQGPEFLTYFQNEAQLDKSGLPSDRFFAERPEGSVSTLKIQRTQQEDSAVYLCASSLDQRRSNQPQHFGDGTRLSIL.

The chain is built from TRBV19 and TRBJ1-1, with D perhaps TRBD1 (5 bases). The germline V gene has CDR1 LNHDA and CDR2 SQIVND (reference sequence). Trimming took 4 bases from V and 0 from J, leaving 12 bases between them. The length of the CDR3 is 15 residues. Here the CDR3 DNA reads TGTGCCAGTAGTAAGGGGATAACTATGAACACTGAAGCTTTCTTT. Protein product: CASSKGITMNTEAFF.

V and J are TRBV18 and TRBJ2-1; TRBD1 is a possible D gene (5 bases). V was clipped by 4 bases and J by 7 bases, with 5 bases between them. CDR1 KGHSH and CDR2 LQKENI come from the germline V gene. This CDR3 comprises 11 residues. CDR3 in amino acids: CASSQGNEQFF. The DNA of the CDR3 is TGTGCCAGCTCACAGGGGAATGAGCAGTTCTTC. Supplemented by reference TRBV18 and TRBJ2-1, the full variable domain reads NAGVMQNPRHLVRRRGQEARLRCSPMKGHSHVYWYRQLPEEGLKFMVYLQKENIIDESGMPKERFSAEFPKEGPSILRIQQVVRGDSAAYFCASSQGNEQFFGPGTRLTVL.

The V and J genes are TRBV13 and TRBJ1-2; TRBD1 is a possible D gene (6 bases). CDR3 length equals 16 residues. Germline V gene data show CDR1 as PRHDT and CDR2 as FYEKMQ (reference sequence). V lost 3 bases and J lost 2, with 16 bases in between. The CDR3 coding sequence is TGTGCCAGCAGCTTCGGGGGGCCAGACCCCAACTATGGCTACACCTTC. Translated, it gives CASSFGGPDPNYGYTF.

The CDR3 is CASSFGDGGFYGYTF. The CDR3 DNA reads as TGTGCCAGCAGCTTCGGCGACGGGGGGTTCTATGGCTACACCTTC. J is TRBJ1-2 and V is TRBV7-9, with D maybe TRBD1 (5 bases). V shed 3 bases and J shed 4 bases, with 15 bases lying between them. This CDR3 region has 15 residues. Germline V gene sequence: CDR1 SEHNR, CDR2 FQNEAQ (reference sequence).

The CDR3 sequence is CASSSDSTEAFF. The CDR3 DNA reads as TGTGCCAGCAGCTCGGACAGCACTGAAGCTTTCTTT. This rearrangement joins TRBV13 to TRBJ1-1; D is perhaps TRBD1 (6 bases). The CDR3 length is 12 residues. Trimming shortened V by 4 bases and J by 4 bases, and 7 bases separated the two germline ends. Germline V gene sequence: CDR1 PRHDT, CDR2 FYEKMQ (reference sequence).

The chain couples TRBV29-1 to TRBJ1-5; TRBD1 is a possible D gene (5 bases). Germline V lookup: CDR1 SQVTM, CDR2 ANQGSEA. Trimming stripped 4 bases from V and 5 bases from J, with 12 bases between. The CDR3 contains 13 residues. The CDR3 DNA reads TGCAGCGTTGGAACAGGCGAGTATCAGCCCCAGCATTTT. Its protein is CSVGTGEYQPQHF.

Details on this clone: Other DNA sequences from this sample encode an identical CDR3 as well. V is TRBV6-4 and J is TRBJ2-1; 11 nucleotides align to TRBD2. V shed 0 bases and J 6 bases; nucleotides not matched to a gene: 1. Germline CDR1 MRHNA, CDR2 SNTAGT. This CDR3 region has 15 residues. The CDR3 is CASSDSSGGANEQFF. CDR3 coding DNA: TGTGCCAGCAGTGACTCTAGCGGGGGGGCCAATGAGCAGTTCTTC.

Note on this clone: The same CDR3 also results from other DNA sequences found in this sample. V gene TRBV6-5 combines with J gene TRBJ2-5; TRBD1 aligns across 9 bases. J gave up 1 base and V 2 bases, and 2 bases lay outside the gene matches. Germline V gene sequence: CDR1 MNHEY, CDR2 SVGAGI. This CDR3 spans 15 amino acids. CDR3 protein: CASSYRDRAQETQYF. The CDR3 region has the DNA TGTGCCAGCAGTTACCGGGACAGGGCCCAAGAGACCCAGTACTTC.

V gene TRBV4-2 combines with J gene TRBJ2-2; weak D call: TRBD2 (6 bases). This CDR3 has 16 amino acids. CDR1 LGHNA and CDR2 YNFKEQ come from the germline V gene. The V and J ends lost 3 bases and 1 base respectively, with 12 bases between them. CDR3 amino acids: CASSHRDSQNTGELFF. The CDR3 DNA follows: TGTGCCAGCAGCCACCGGGACTCTCAGAACACCGGGGAGCTGTTTTTT.

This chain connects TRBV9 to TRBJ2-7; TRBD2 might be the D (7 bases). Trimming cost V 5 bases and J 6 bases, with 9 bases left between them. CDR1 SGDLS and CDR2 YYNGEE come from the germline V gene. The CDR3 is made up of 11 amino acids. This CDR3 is CASSGGAEQYF. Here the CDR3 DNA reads TGTGCCAGCAGTGGGGGGGCCGAGCAGTACTTC.

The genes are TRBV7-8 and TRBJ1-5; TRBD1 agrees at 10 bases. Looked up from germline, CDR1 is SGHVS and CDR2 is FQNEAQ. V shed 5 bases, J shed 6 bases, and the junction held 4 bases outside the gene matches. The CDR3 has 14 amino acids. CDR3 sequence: CASSLGTGVQPQHF. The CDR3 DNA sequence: TGTGCCAGCAGCCTCGGGACAGGGGTTCAGCCCCAGCATTTT.

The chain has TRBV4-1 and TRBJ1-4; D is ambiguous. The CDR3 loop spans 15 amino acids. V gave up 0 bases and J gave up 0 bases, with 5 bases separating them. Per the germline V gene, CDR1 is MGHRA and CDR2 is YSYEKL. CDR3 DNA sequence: TGCGCCAGCAGCCAAGATAGAGCAACTAATGAAAAACTGTTTTTT. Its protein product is CASSQDRATNEKLFF.

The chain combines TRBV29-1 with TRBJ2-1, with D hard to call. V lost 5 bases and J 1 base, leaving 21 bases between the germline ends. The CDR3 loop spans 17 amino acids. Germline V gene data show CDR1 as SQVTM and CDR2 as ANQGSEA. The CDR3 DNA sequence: TGCAGCGTTAAAAATGGGCTCCTCGGATGGTCCTACAATGAGCAGTTCTTC. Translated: CSVKNGLLGWSYNEQFF.

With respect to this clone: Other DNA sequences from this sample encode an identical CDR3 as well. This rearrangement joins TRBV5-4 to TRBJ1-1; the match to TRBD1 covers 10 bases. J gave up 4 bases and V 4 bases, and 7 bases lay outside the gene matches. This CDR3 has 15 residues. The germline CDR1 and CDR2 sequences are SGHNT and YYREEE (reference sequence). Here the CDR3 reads CASSGPGTGVTEAFF. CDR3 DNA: TGTGCCAGCAGCGGACCCGGGACAGGGGTCACTGAAGCTTTCTTT.

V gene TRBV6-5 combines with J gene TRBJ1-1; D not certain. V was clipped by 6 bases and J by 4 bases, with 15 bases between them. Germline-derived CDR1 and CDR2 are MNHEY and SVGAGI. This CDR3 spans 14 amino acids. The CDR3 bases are TGTGCCAGCAGGGTGAGGGTCGGTGGCACTGAAGCTTTCTTT. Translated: CASRVRVGGTEAFF.

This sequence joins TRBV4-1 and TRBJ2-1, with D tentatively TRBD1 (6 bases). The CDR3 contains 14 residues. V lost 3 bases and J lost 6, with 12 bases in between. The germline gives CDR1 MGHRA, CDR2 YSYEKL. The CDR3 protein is CASSHPGHGNEQFF. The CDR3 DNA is TGCGCCAGCAGCCATCCGGGACATGGCAATGAGCAGTTCTTC.

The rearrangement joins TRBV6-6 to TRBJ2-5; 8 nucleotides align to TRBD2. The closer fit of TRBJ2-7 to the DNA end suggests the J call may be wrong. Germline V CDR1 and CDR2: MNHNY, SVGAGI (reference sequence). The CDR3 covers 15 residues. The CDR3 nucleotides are TGTGCCAGCATGGACCGGGGGGGACTGGCCTACGAGCAGTACTTC. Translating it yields CASMDRGGLAYEQYF.

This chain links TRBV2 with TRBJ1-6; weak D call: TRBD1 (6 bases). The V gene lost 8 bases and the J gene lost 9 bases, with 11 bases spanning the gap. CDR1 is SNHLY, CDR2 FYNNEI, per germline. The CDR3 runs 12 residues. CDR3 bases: TGTGCCAGCGAATTCAGGGGTTCACCCCTCCACTTT. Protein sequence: CASEFRGSPLHF.

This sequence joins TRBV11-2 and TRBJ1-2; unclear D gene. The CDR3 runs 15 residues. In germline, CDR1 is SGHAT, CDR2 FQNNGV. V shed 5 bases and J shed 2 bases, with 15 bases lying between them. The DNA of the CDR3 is TGTGCCAGCAGCCGAACGACTTCCGGGAACTATGGCTACACCTTC. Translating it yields CASSRTTSGNYGYTF.